This T cell receptor beta chain was profiled in a study of regulatory T cells in long-lasting Graves disease. This CDR3 contains 14 residues. Per the germline V gene, CDR1 is DFQATT and CDR2 is SNEGSKA (reference sequence). V was clipped by 5 bases and J by 0 bases, with 11 bases between them. Time point: newly diagnosed GD, antithyroid drugs for less than 3 months. Researchers made the TCR library from RNA that was extracted from PBMCs. The authors built TCR beta libraries using iRepertoire HTBI primers and Arm-PCR of CDR3 regions. TCRdb reprocessed the multiplex PCR reads with MiXCR, giving one entry per CDR3 protein. The data show approximately 480,000 distinct CDR3 sequences, around 16% seen once. The data were also submitted as part of a second study, on T cells in Graves' hyperthyroidism and ophthalmopathy.

The chain uses TRBV20-1 and TRBJ2-1; possible D gene TRBD2, 6 bases. Sequenced material: peripheral blood mononuclear cells (PBMCs), taken at new diagnosis, from a patient treated with antithyroid drugs. The clonotype comes from a middle-aged man with Graves disease. In nucleotides, the CDR3 is TGCAGTGCTCCCGGGACTCCCTCCTACAATGAGCAGTTCTTC. Amino acid sequence: CSAPGTPSYNEQFF.